The 10 T cell receptor beta chains below were found in one sample sequenced in a study of CD8+ T cells in alopecia areata. Sequencing relied on a cDNA template that was reverse transcribed from extracted RNA. Measured with immunoSEQ multiplex PCR; TCRdb has only the in-frame clones, and not every one. The sample contains about 200,000 clones, roughly 56% of which appear only once. The sequenced sample was CD8+ T cells sorted from blood. The receptors come from a human donor in good health.

This clone was observed a handful of times. J is TRBJ1-4 and V is TRBV29-1; tentatively, D is TRBD1 (5 bases). The ends were cut back, 4 bases at V and 11 bases at J, with 8 bases in the middle. This CDR3 has 10 amino acids. Germline CDR1 and CDR2: SQVTM and ANQGSEA. In nucleotides, the CDR3 is TGCAGCGTTGTGGGGGATAAACTGTTTTTT. This translates into CSVVGDKLFF. The whole variable domain, remainder taken from reference TRBV29-1 and TRBJ1-4, is SAVISQKPSRDICQRGTSLTIQCQVDSQVTMMFWYRQQPGQSLTLIATANQGSEATYESGFVIDKFPISRPNLTFSTLTVSNMSPEDSSIYLCSVVGDKLFFGSGTQLSVL.

V is TRBV4-1 and J is TRBJ2-2; tentatively, D is TRBD2 (5 bases). V lost 4 bases to trimming and J lost 7 bases, with 16 bases between them. Germline V gives CDR1 MGHRA, CDR2 YSYEKL. CDR3 length: 15 amino acids. The CDR3 sequence is CASSPLVGVGGELFF. In DNA, the CDR3 is TGCGCCAGCAGCCCCCTTGTCGGGGTTGGCGGGGAGCTGTTTTTT.

CDR3 sequence reads: CSVEDRDGKNIQYF. Written as DNA, the CDR3 is TGCAGCGTTGAAGATCGGGACGGTAAAAACATTCAGTACTTC. The chain employs TRBV29-1 and TRBJ2-4, with D perhaps TRBD1 or TRBD2 (5 bases each). The V end lost 0 bases, the J end lost 4 bases, and 10 bases lay between the germline ends. Germline V lookup: CDR1 SQVTM, CDR2 ANQGSEA. The CDR3 extends over 14 amino acids. Full variable domain (remainder filled in from reference TRBV29-1 and TRBJ2-4): SAVISQKPSRDICQRGTSLTIQCQVDSQVTMMFWYRQQPGQSLTLIATANQGSEATYESGFVIDKFPISRPNLTFSTLTVSNMSPEDSSIYLCSVEDRDGKNIQYFGAGTRLSVL.

V is TRBV6-5 and J is TRBJ1-2; 8 nucleotides align to TRBD1. Per germline, CDR1 MNHEY and CDR2 SVGAGI. The CDR3 sequence is 12 residues long. J lost 4 bases, V lost 6 bases, and 1 base had no gene match. CDR3: CASSDRGYGYTF. DNA for the CDR3: TGTGCCAGCAGCGACAGGGGCTATGGCTACACCTTC.

Remarks on this clone: One end of the junction is discordant with germline, which a read error may explain. The chain recombines TRBV19 with TRBJ1-2; D unresolved. The V gene's germline CDR1 is LNHDA and CDR2 SQIVND (reference sequence). The CDR3 is 12 residues long. CDR3 residues: CASRIGLNGYTF. The CDR3 nucleotides read TGTGCCAGTAGGATAGGACTGAATGGCTACACCTTC.

DNA for the CDR3: TGCGCCAGCAGCTTTGGCAGAAACACCGGGGAGCTGTTTTTT. Its protein product is CASSFGRNTGELFF. The rearrangement joins TRBV5-1 to TRBJ2-2; D not resolved. CDR3 length: 14 residues. Germline CDR1 reads SGHRS; CDR2 reads YFSETQ. Trimming took 2 bases from V and 2 from J, leaving 7 bases between them.

This clone was seen more than once but under ten times. The chain is built from TRBV29-1 and TRBJ2-7; TRBD1 agrees at 10 bases. Germline V gene lookup returns CDR1 SQVTM and CDR2 ANQGSEA. This CDR3 spans 14 amino acids. The V gene end was trimmed by 6 bases and the J gene end by 7 bases; junction bases not matched to a gene: 12. The DNA of the CDR3 is TGCAGCGTGGGTGGGACAGGGGCATTTGAAGAGCAGTACTTC. Residues: CSVGGTGAFEEQYF.

The chain joins TRBV29-1 to TRBJ2-3, with 12 bases matching TRBD1. There are 15 residues in the CDR3. Losses at the gene ends were 4 bases for V and 3 bases for J; bases not matched to a gene: 5. Germline V gene lookup returns CDR1 SQVTM and CDR2 ANQGSEA. For the CDR3, the DNA is TGCAGCGTTGGGGACAGGGGGCTACGGACAGATACGCAGTATTTT. Protein sequence: CSVGDRGLRTDTQYF.

This clone was observed a handful of times. The genes are TRBV6-6 and TRBJ2-2; possibly TRBD1 or TRBD2 for D (6 bases each). The V gene's germline CDR1 is MNHNY and CDR2 SVGAGI (reference sequence). Trimming cost V 2 bases and J 4 bases, with 11 bases left between them. This CDR3 comprises 15 residues. The CDR3, as DNA: TGTGCCAGCAGTTACGTAGGGGGGCCCACCGGGGAGCTGTTTTTT. It is translated as CASSYVGGPTGELFF.

The chain has TRBV15 and TRBJ2-1, with a tentative D call TRBD1 (5 bases). In germline, CDR1 is LNHNV, CDR2 YYDKDF (reference sequence). V shed 3 bases and J shed 4 bases, with 10 bases lying between them. There are 14 residues in the CDR3. CDR3 sequence reads: CATSSLQGYNEQFF. CDR3 bases: TGTGCCACCAGCAGCCTTCAGGGTTACAATGAGCAGTTCTTC. Combining the CDR3 with reference TRBV15 and TRBJ2-1 gives the whole variable domain DAMVIQNPRYQVTQFGKPVTLSCSQTLNHNVMYWYQQKSSQAPKLLFHYYDKDFNNEADTPDNFQSRRPNTSFCFLDIRSPGLGDTAMYLCATSSLQGYNEQFFGPGTRLTVL.